This T cell receptor beta chain was identified in a study of cytomegalovirus exposure and HLA in healthy donors. General observations from the study: As a later analysis revealed, the rate of TCR association differed by HLA locus, with DRB1 most and HLA-C fewest.

Vbeta (60) and Jbeta (13) primers were used in the PCR. The data were produced by immunoSEQ multiplex PCR, yet TCRdb's version contains in-frame clones alone and is incomplete. This repertoire shows 150,000 to 200,000 clones, 87% found once; its top ten account for approximately 0.23%. The CDR3 covers 12 residues. Trimming took 3 bases from V and 6 from J; bases not matched to a gene: 1. The V gene's germline CDR1 is SGHRS and CDR2 YFSETQ. To note about this clone: Its antigen remains unknown.

The receptor was derived from a girl under three years old in good health and CMV-seronegative. Source material: PBMCs. The V call is TRBV5-1, the J call TRBJ1-2; 8 bases map to TRBD1. The CDR3 nucleotides are TGCGCCAGCAGCTCGACAGGGGATGGCTACACCTTC. Protein product: CASSSTGDGYTF.